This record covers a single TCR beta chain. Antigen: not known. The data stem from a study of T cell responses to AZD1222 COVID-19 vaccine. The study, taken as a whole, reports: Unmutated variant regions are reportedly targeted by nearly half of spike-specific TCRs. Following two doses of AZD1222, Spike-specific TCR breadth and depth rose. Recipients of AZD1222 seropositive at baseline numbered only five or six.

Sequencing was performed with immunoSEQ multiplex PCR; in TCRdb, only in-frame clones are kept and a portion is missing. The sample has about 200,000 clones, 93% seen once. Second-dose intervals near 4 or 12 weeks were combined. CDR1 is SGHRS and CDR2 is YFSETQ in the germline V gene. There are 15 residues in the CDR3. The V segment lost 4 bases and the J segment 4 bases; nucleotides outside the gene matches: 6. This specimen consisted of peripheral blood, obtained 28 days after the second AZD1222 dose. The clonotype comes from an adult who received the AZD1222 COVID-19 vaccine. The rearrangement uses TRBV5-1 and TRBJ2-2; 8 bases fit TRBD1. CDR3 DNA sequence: TGCGCCAGCAGCCAGGGAGGACAGGGCACCGGGGAGCTGTTTTTT. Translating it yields CASSQGGQGTGELFF.